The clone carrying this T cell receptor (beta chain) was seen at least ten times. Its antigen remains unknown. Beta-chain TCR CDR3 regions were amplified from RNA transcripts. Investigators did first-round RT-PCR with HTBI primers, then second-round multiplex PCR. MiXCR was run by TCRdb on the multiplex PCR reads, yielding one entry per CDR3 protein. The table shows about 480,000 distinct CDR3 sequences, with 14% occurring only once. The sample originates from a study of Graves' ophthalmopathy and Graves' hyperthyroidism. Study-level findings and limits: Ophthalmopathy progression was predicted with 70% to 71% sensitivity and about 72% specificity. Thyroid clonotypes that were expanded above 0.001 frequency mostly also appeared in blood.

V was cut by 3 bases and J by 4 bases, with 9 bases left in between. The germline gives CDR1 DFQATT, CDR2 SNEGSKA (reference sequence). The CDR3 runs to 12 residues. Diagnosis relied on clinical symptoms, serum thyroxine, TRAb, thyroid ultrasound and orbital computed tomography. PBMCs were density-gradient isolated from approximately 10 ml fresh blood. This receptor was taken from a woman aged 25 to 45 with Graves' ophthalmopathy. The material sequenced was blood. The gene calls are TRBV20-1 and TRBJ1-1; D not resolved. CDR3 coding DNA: TGCAGTGCTAGGCTTTCGAGCACTGAAGCTTTCTTT. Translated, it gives CSARLSSTEAFF.